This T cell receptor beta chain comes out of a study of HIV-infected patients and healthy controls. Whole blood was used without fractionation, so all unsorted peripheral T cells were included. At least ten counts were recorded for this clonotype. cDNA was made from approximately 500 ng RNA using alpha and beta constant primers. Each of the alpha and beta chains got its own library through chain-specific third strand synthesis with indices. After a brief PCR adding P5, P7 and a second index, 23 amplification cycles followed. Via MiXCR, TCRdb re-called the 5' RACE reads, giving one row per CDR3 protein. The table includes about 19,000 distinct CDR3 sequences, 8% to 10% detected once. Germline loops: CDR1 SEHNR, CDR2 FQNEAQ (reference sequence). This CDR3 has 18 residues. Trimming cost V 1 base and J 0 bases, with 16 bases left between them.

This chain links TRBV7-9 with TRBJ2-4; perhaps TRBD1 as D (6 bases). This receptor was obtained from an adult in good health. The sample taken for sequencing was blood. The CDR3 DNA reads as TGTGCCAGCAGCTTAGGACCAGGACAGATCCTAGCCAAAAACATTCAGTACTTC. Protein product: CASSLGPGQILAKNIQYF. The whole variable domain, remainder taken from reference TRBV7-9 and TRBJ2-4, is DTGVSQNPRHKITKRGQNVTFRCDPISEHNRLYWYRQTLGQGPEFLTYFQNEAQLEKSRLLSDRFSAERPKGSFSTLEIQRTEQGDSAMYLCASSLGPGQILAKNIQYFGAGTRLSVL.